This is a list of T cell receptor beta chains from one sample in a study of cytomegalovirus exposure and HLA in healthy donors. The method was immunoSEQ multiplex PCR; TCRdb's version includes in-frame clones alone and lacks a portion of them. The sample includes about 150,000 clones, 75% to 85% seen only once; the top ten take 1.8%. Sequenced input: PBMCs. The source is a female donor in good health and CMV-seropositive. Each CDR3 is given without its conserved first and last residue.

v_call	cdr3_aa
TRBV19	ASTQTGGDYGYT
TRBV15	ATSPLAGAVEQY
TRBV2	ASSRQLYEPQH
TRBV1	TSSPEPLAGGPYEQY
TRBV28	ASSSPSGGITGELF
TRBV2	ASRPVAGPSHEQF
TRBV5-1	ASSLASPDTQY
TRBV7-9	ASSAAGTGLV
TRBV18	ASSPNGQGEGNTIY
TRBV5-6	ASSFFGTGERTEAF
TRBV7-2	ASRQSLLNTEAF
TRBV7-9	SSSLEGNEQY
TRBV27	ASRRQGSSYEQY
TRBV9	ASSPGQLLAGNEQF
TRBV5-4	ASSGGQAGRETQY
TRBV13	ASSPSAGAGELYEQY
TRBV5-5	ASSPRTGAEQY
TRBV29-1	SVATGTGNTIY
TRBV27	ASSRDRRNYGYT
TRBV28	ASSRQGRGEQF
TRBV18	ASSPYRENEKLF
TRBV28	ASGSSWQTQY
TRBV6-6	ASSNSQGGSPYEQY
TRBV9	ASSGGLANTGELF
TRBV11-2	ASSLDINTGELF
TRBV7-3	ASRYNGGNQPQH
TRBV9	ASSGTGTSKETQY
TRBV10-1	ASSEGEGKWTEAF
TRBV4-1	ASSQDLSGRAETQY
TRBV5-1	ASSLALAPSSYNEQF
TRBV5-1	ASSPGTLAGAAYEQY
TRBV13	ASSIQGDWDTQY
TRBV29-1	SVGDSWVSTDTQY
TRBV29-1	SVEGGGQSSYEQY
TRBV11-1	ASSSWAGNLYNEQF
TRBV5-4	ASSFSAGGVNEQF
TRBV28	ASSFTGGGGELF
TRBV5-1	ASFLLAGGPGNTGELF
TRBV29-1	SGVGGGSDYGYT
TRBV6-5	ASTDNRAVEAF
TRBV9	ASSLRGGTGGTGNTIY
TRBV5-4	ASSLSIAGAGELF
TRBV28	ASNFGGLETQY
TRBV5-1	ASSSTAIGAYEQY
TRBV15	ATSRVAGGDGYT
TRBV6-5	ASTSPGQGLYEQY
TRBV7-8	ASSTRTSRQGGNGYT
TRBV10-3	AIRPERGSSYNEQF
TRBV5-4	ALDAGGNTDTQY
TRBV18	ASSTGTNQPQH
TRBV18	ASSPRTDTQY
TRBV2	ASRQGGFSGANVLT
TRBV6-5	ASSYYTGDYEQY